This TCR beta chain was captured by sequencing in a study of blood T cell repertoires in COVID-19. Study-level information: Acute and convalescent COVID-19 samples came from the United States, Italy and Spain. PBMCs, B-cell-depleted T cells, or T cells provided the cDNA or gDNA that made up the material.

The CDR3 loop spans 13 amino acids. Germline lookup yields CDR1 MDHEN and CDR2 SYDVKM. V dropped 4 bases and J dropped 2 bases, with 8 bases sitting between them. Libraries were prepared by immunoSEQ multiplex PCR; TCRdb keeps only in-frame clonotypes and omits some of them. The data contain about 120,000 clones, about three quarters of them seen just once; the ten biggest clones take up 0.7% to 1%. The specimen sequenced was peripheral blood. This chain uses TRBV28 with TRBJ1-2; a possible D gene is TRBD1 (6 bases). The sequence derives from a human donor with acute or convalescent COVID-19. The donor label of this sample is uncertain. In DNA, the CDR3 is TGTGCCAGCAGTTCCGGGACAAACTATGGCTACACCTTC. This gives the protein CASSSGTNYGYTF.